The 21 T cell receptor beta chains below were found in one sample sequenced in a study of blood T cell repertoires in COVID-19. Profiled with immunoSEQ multiplex PCR; TCRdb holds only in-frame clones, not every one. The sample shows around 480,000 clones, roughly 90% of them seen only once. The sequencing sample was made of PBMCs or T cells enriched from blood (not recorded which). These receptors were collected from a woman aged 18-35 years who had recovered from COVID-19.

The chain recombines TRBV18 with TRBJ1-2; no definite D call. Looked up from germline, CDR1 is KGHSH and CDR2 is LQKENI. Trimming removed 3 bases at V and 2 bases at J, with 16 bases between. The CDR3 consists of 16 residues. The CDR3 bases are TGTGCCAGCTCACCGGCGGGCGGGGAAAGAAACTATGGCTACACCTTC. It codes for CASSPAGGERNYGYTF.

The rearrangement links TRBV11-2 to TRBJ1-6; weak D call: TRBD1 (6 bases). Trimming took 2 bases from V and 9 from J, leaving 17 bases between them. The germline gives CDR1 SGHAT, CDR2 FQNNGV. The CDR3 has 16 residues. The CDR3 DNA sequence: TGTGCCAGCAGCTTAAGGGCCCAGGGGATGAGTTCACCCCTCCACTTT. It encodes CASSLRAQGMSSPLHF.

The chain joins TRBV9 to TRBJ2-7; 8 positions match TRBD1. The CDR3 has 14 residues. Germline V gives CDR1 SGDLS, CDR2 YYNGEE. J was trimmed by 0 bases and V by 3 bases; bases with no gene match: 2. In DNA form, the CDR3 reads TGTGCCAGCAGCGGGACAGGGAGCTCCTACGAGCAGTACTTC. It encodes CASSGTGSSYEQYF. The full variable domain, its missing parts supplied by reference TRBV9 and TRBJ2-7, is DSGVTQTPKHLITATGQRVTLRCSPRSGDLSVYWYQQSLDQGLQFLIQYYNGEERAKGNILERFSAQQFPDLHSELNLSSLELGDSALYFCASSGTGSSYEQYFGPGTRLTVT.

The table lists this clone with a count of one. The chain joins TRBV2 to TRBJ2-2; the D gene is possibly TRBD2 (5 bases). The CDR3 runs 17 residues. V lost 0 bases to trimming and J lost 6 bases, with 17 bases between them. Germline-derived CDR1 and CDR2 are SNHLY and FYNNEI. This CDR3 reads CASSEARPHGIPGELFF. In nucleotides, the CDR3 is TGTGCCAGCAGTGAAGCGAGACCCCACGGGATCCCCGGGGAGCTGTTTTTT.

This sequence joins TRBV7-3 and TRBJ1-6, with 7 bases that match TRBD1. Germline CDR1 is SGHTA and CDR2 is FQGTGA. The trim removed 6 bases at V and 7 bases at J, leaving 6 bases unmatched. The CDR3 has 14 amino acids. The chain's CDR3 is CASSLGGANSPLHF. In nucleotides, the CDR3 is TGTGCCAGCAGTTTAGGGGGCGCAAATTCACCCCTCCACTTT.

V gene TRBV28 combines with J gene TRBJ2-7; 11 bases map to TRBD1. Per the germline V gene, CDR1 is MDHEN and CDR2 is SYDVKM. The CDR3 length is 15 residues. The junction had 9 bases not matched to a gene; V was cut back by 7 bases and J by 4 bases. The CDR3 bases are TGTGCCAGCACACTGACCGGGACAGGGGGATACGAGCAGTACTTC. Its translation is CASTLTGTGGYEQYF.

The chain recombines TRBV7-9 with TRBJ2-1, with TRBD2 matching over 10 bases. Unmatched junction bases numbered 3, after V lost 7 bases and J lost 3 bases. CDR1 is SEHNR and CDR2 is FQNEAQ in the germline V gene (reference sequence). The CDR3 length is 14 residues. CDR3 loop: CASIIAGGYNEQFF. The CDR3 DNA is TGTGCCAGCATCATAGCGGGGGGCTACAATGAGCAGTTCTTC.

The CDR3 coding sequence is TGCGCCAGCAGTGTGACAGGGGGCACCGGGGAGCTGTTTTTT. It yields the protein CASSVTGGTGELFF. This chain joins TRBV10-2 and TRBJ2-2; 9 nucleotides line up with TRBD1. The CDR3 has 14 amino acids. Germline assignment: CDR1 WSHSY and CDR2 SAAADI. Trimming removed 4 bases from V and 4 bases from J; junction bases left unmatched: 1.

The J gene is TRBJ1-1, the V gene TRBV29-1, with a tentative D call TRBD1 (5 bases). The CDR3 is made up of 13 amino acids. V was trimmed by 4 bases and J by 0 bases, leaving 9 bases between them. Germline CDR1 SQVTM, CDR2 ANQGSEA. The CDR3 loop is CSVVGAMNTEAFF. The CDR3 DNA reads TGCAGCGTTGTTGGGGCCATGAACACTGAAGCTTTCTTT.

The chain joins TRBV7-8 to TRBJ2-3, with 8 bases fitting TRBD2. There are 16 residues in the CDR3. J gave up 0 bases and V 6 bases, and 8 bases lay outside the gene matches. Germline values: CDR1 SGHVS, CDR2 FQNEAQ. CDR3 in DNA: TGTGCCAGCAGTTCAATAGCGGGGACTAGCACAGATACGCAGTATTTT. The encoded protein is CASSSIAGTSTDTQYF.

This chain links TRBV28 with TRBJ2-3; 11 bases match TRBD2. The germline gives CDR1 MDHEN, CDR2 SYDVKM. With V trimmed by 4 bases and J by 2 bases, 14 bases remained unmatched. The CDR3 is 19 residues long. CDR3 protein: CASSSRLAGSPGDTDTQYF. The CDR3 DNA reads TGTGCCAGCAGTTCCCGACTAGCGGGGAGCCCGGGGGACACAGATACGCAGTATTTT. Full variable domain (missing parts from reference TRBV28 and TRBJ2-3): DVKVTQSSRYLVKRTGEKVFLECVQDMDHENMFWYRQDPGLGLRLIYFSYDVKMKEKGDIPEGYSVSREKKERFSLILESASTNQTSMYLCASSSRLAGSPGDTDTQYFGPGTRLTVL.

The genes are TRBV3-1 (or the pseudogene TRBV3-2) and TRBJ2-7; 9 bases fit TRBD1. V lost 9 bases, J lost 1 base, and 4 bases stayed unmatched. The V gene's germline CDR1 is LGHDT and CDR2 YNNKEL (reference sequence). The CDR3 covers 13 residues. CDR3 residues: CASRGTGSYEQYF. As DNA, the CDR3 is TGTGCCAGTAGAGGGACAGGGTCCTACGAGCAGTACTTC.

About this clone itself: One end of the junction varies from germline; a read error may be responsible. The chain couples TRBV9 to TRBJ1-1; D is uncertain. Germline V gives CDR1 SGDLS, CDR2 YYNGEE. This CDR3 has 15 amino acids. In DNA form, the CDR3 reads TGTACCAGCAGCGCCGATCCCGGCGGGGACACTGAAGCTTTCTTT. It codes for CTSSADPGGDTEAFF.

The sample holds one count of this clone. The chain recombines TRBV11-2 with TRBJ2-7, with 7 nucleotides matching TRBD2. This CDR3 has 14 amino acids. CDR1 is SGHAT, CDR2 FQNNGV, per germline. The trim removed 3 bases at V and 7 bases at J, leaving 9 bases unmatched. The CDR3 here is CASSFRGVEEEQYF. Written as DNA, the CDR3 is TGTGCCAGCAGCTTTCGGGGGGTGGAAGAAGAGCAGTACTTC. Full variable domain (rest looked up from reference TRBV11-2 and TRBJ2-7): EAGVAQSPRYKIIEKRQSVAFWCNPISGHATLYWYQQILGQGPKLLIQFQNNGVVDDSQLPKDRFSAERLKGVDSTLKIQPAKLEDSAVYLCASSFRGVEEEQYFGPGTRLTVT.

The chain employs TRBV10-1 and TRBJ2-7; TRBD1 agrees at 7 bases. Germline trimming cut 10 bases from V and 3 bases from J; bases unmatched to any gene: 9. The length of the CDR3 is 13 residues. The germline V gene encodes CDR1 WNHNN and CDR2 SYGVQD (reference sequence). This CDR3 is CATSEAGGYEQYF. For the CDR3, the DNA is TGCGCCACCTCAGAAGCAGGGGGCTACGAGCAGTACTTC.

The J gene is TRBJ1-1, the V gene TRBV2; D unclear. CDR1 is SNHLY and CDR2 is FYNNEI in the germline V gene. CDR3 length: 14 residues. Deletions cut 4 bases from V and 2 bases from J, with 11 bases between. The CDR3 region has the DNA TGTGCCAGCAGTGGGGAGTGGGGAAACACTGAAGCTTTCTTT. Protein product: CASSGEWGNTEAFF.

V and J are TRBV16 and TRBJ1-1; D not resolved. The CDR3 is made up of 14 amino acids. CDR1 KGHSY and CDR2 FQNENV come from the germline V gene. The V end lost 4 bases, the J end lost 5 bases, and 14 bases lay between the germline ends. The CDR3: CASSPPGSGTEAFF. CDR3 DNA: TGTGCCAGCAGCCCCCCCGGGAGTGGGACTGAAGCTTTCTTT.

The chain uses TRBV20-1 and TRBJ1-1, with D tentatively TRBD1 (6 bases). V was trimmed by 1 base and J by 11 bases, leaving 11 bases between them. CDR1 is DFQATT, CDR2 SNEGSKA, per germline (reference sequence). The CDR3 has 11 amino acids. Written as DNA, the CDR3 is TGCAGTGCTAGAGCGTACAGGGATGCTTTCTTT. This translates into CSARAYRDAFF.

The V gene is TRBV29-1, the J gene TRBJ2-7; the D is unclear. The V gene lost 4 bases and the J gene lost 2 bases, with 9 bases spanning the gap. The CDR3 extends over 12 amino acids. CDR1 and CDR2 from the germline V gene are SQVTM and ANQGSEA. CDR3 sequence: CSVVNGAYEQYF. DNA for the CDR3: TGCAGCGTTGTAAACGGAGCCTACGAGCAGTACTTC.

The rearrangement joins TRBV20-1 to TRBJ1-2; D not certain. Germline values: CDR1 DFQATT, CDR2 SNEGSKA (reference sequence). The CDR3 is 10 residues long. The germline V and J ends were trimmed by 1 base and 9 bases, with 6 bases remaining between them. The CDR3 protein is CSARAGSYTF. The DNA for the CDR3 is TGCAGTGCTAGAGCAGGAAGCTACACCTTC.

The chain joins TRBV7-2 to TRBJ2-7, with D possibly matching TRBD1 (6 bases). The V end lost 1 base, the J end lost 3 bases, and 22 bases lay between the germline ends. The CDR3 is made up of 18 amino acids. Per germline, CDR1 SGHTA and CDR2 FQGNSA. Here the CDR3 DNA reads TGTGCCAGCAGCTTAGTTACAGGGATCTACCCAGACTTCTACGAGCAGTACTTC. Its protein is CASSLVTGIYPDFYEQYF. Full variable domain (remainder filled in from reference TRBV7-2 and TRBJ2-7): GAGVSQSPSNKVTEKGKDVELRCDPISGHTALYWYRQSLGQGLEFLIYFQGNSAPDKSGLPSDRFSAERTGGSVSTLTIQRTQQEDSAVYLCASSLVTGIYPDFYEQYFGPGTRLTVT.